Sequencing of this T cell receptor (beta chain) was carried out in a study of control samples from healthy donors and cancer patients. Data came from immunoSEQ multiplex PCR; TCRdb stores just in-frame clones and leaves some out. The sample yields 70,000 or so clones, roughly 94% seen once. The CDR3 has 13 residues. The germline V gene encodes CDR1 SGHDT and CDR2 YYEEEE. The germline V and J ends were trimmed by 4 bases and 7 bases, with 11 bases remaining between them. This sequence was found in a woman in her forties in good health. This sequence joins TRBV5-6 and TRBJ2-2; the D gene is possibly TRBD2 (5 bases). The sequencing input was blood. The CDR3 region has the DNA TGTGCCAGCAGCCCTACTAGGGACGGGGAGCTGTTTTTT. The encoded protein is CASSPTRDGELFF.